Listed below are T cell receptor beta chains from one sample, sequenced in a study of cytomegalovirus exposure and HLA in healthy donors. TCRdb's copy holds only in-frame clones and misses some; the assay was immunoSEQ multiplex PCR. The sample consists of around 120,000 clones, roughly four fifths of them appearing once. Source material: PBMCs. These receptor sequences come from a young man in good health and CMV-seronegative. CDR3s include the opening cysteine and the closing phenylalanine or tryptophan. D genes are given only for firm matches. Only part of the rows carry a size: once, few, many, or a class if the clone is expanded.

V	D	size	J	DNA	CDR3
TRBV9	NA	few	TRBJ1-3	TGTGCCAGCAGCGTAGCTGCGGCTTCGGACTCTGGAAACACCATATATTTT	CASSVAAASDSGNTIYF
TRBV29-1	NA	NA	TRBJ1-2	TGCAGCGTGGGATTTCCACAGGGTAAAAATGGCTACACCTTC	CSVGFPQGKNGYTF
TRBV27	NA	NA	TRBJ1-2	TGTGCCAGCAGTTTATCGGCGGGAACTGGCTACACCTTC	CASSLSAGTGYTF
TRBV7-2	NA	NA	TRBJ1-5	TGTGCCAGCAGCAATCAGATCGGGGGGGCCCGACCCTTCAATCAGCCCCAGCATTTT	CASSNQIGGARPFNQPQHF
TRBV13	NA	NA	TRBJ2-5	TGTGCCAGCGGAGGCTGGAAAAAAGAGACCCAGTACTTC	CASGGWKKETQYF
TRBV7-8	TRBD1	NA	TRBJ2-7	TGTGCCAGCAGTTCCCGGACAGGGGCCTCTTTGGAGTACTACGAGCAGTACTTC	CASSSRTGASLEYYEQYF
TRBV19	TRBD1	NA	TRBJ1-6	TGTGCCAGTAGTGCCTCAGGGGGAAGGTTGGGGTCACCCCTCCACTTT	CASSASGGRLGSPLHF
TRBV5-1	NA	NA	TRBJ1-6	TGCGCCAGCAGCTTGGACGGCCAGGGGTTACTGGCACCCCTCCACTTT	CASSLDGQGLLAPLHF
TRBV10-3	TRBD1	few	TRBJ1-4	TGTGCCATCAGTGAGTCCGGGACAGGGAGTGAAAAACTGTTTTTT	CAISESGTGSEKLFF
TRBV19	NA	NA	TRBJ1-2	TGTGCCAGTAGTAGCACGGGTCCCTATGGCTACACCTTC	CASSSTGPYGYTF
TRBV5-1	TRBD1	NA	TRBJ2-6	TGCGCCAGCAGCTCCGGAAGGACAGGGCTTTTTTCCGGGGCCAACGTCCTGACTTTC	CASSSGRTGLFSGANVLTF
TRBV19	NA	NA	TRBJ1-1	TGTGCCAGTAGTCGGCAGGGAGGCACTGAAGCTTTCTTT	CASSRQGGTEAFF
TRBV19	TRBD1	NA	TRBJ2-7	TGTGCCAGTAGTACCGGGACAGACCGGTCCTCCTACGAGCAGTACTTC	CASSTGTDRSSYEQYF
TRBV6-1	NA	NA	TRBJ1-2	TGTGCCAGCAAGTACAGGGAGACTTTAAATGGCTACACCTTC	CASKYRETLNGYTF
TRBV9	TRBD1	NA	TRBJ1-2	TGTGCCAGCAGCTCACTACAGGGGTATGGCTACACCTTC	CASSSLQGYGYTF
TRBV18	NA	NA	TRBJ1-1	TGTGCCAGCTCACCTCGGACTGGGAGGGCTGAAGCTTTCTTT	CASSPRTGRAEAFF
TRBV6-6	NA	NA	TRBJ1-3	TGTGCCAGCAGGGCCTCTGGAAACACCATATATTTT	CASRASGNTIYF
TRBV4-1	TRBD1	NA	TRBJ2-7	TGCGCCAGCAGCCTAGCCGGGACAGATTACGAGCAGTACTTC	CASSLAGTDYEQYF
TRBV11-2	TRBD1	NA	TRBJ2-3	TGTGCCAGCAGCTCGCGAGACAGGGGCACAGATACGCAGTATTTT	CASSSRDRGTDTQYF
TRBV7-7	TRBD1	NA	TRBJ2-7	TGTGCCAGCAGCACCGGACAGGTGGGCGAGCAGTACTTC	CASSTGQVGEQYF
TRBV7-9	TRBD2	NA	TRBJ2-1	TGTGCCAGCAGCGACACGAGGGGGATAGCGGGGGCCTATAATGAGCAGTTCTTC	CASSDTRGIAGAYNEQFF
TRBV11-2	TRBD2	once	TRBJ2-7	TGTGCCAGCAGCCCCGACCGGGGGGGTTACGAGCAGTACTTC	CASSPDRGGYEQYF
TRBV7-9	NA	NA	TRBJ2-7	TGTGCCAGCACCTGGCCCGACTCCAAAAACGAGCAGTACTTC	CASTWPDSKNEQYF
TRBV27	NA	NA	TRBJ2-5	TGTGCCAGCAGTTTAACCTCCCGGGAGACCCAGTACTTC	CASSLTSRETQYF
TRBV28	TRBD1	NA	TRBJ1-2	TGTGCCAGCAGTTTAACAGGGGGTAACTATGGCTACACCTTC	CASSLTGGNYGYTF
TRBV25-1	NA	NA	TRBJ1-5	TGTGCCAGCAGTGACGGACATGGCAATCAGCCCCAGCATTTT	CASSDGHGNQPQHF
TRBV5-1	NA	NA	TRBJ2-1	TGCGCCAGCAGCTTGGATTCTTACAATGAGCAGTTCTTC	CASSLDSYNEQFF
TRBV12-5	NA	NA	TRBJ1-2	TGTGCTAGTGGCAAAAGTGGGGACTATAACTATGGCTACACCTTC	CASGKSGDYNYGYTF
TRBV6-1	TRBD1	NA	TRBJ2-3	TGTGCCAGCAACATGGACAGGGGAGCAGATACGCAGTATTTT	CASNMDRGADTQYF
TRBV19	NA	NA	TRBJ1-2	TGTGCCAGTCATAGTATACGGCAGGGGAAAAATGCTAACTATGGCTACACCTTC	CASHSIRQGKNANYGYTF
TRBV4-1	NA	NA	TRBJ1-2	TGCGCCAGCAGCCCGCCGGGGGACGGCTACACCTTC	CASSPPGDGYTF
TRBV6-1	TRBD1	NA	TRBJ1-5	TGTGCCAGCACCAGGACAGGGCATCAGCCCCAGCATTTT	CASTRTGHQPQHF
TRBV16	TRBD1	NA	TRBJ1-2	TGTGCCAGCAGCCAATCGTGGTCAGGGGGCGATTATGGCTACACCTTC	CASSQSWSGGDYGYTF
TRBV4-1	TRBD1	once	TRBJ1-6	TGCGCCAGCAGCTTACAGGGGAATTCACCCCTCCACTTT	CASSLQGNSPLHF
TRBV7-2	NA	NA	TRBJ2-1	TGTGCCAGCAGGATAACCGGGGGGCTCGGCAATGAGCAGTTCTTC	CASRITGGLGNEQFF
TRBV7-2	NA	NA	TRBJ1-1	TGTGCCAGCAGCCACGGACAGTTGAACACTGAAGCTTTCTTT	CASSHGQLNTEAFF
TRBV7-9	NA	NA	TRBJ2-7	TGTGCCAGCAGCTTAGCGTTAGAGCGGGTGGGCTACGAGCAGTACTTC	CASSLALERVGYEQYF